Below, 27 T cell receptor beta chains from the same sample are listed, as sequenced in a study of tumor and adjacent non-tumor tissue in lung cancer. This sample's RNA came from whole unsorted tissue. A modified ARM-PCR protocol with three rounds of nested PCR amplified TCRbeta. TCRdb redid the calling of the multiplex PCR reads with MiXCR, one entry per CDR3 protein. In the table there are tens of thousands of distinct CDR3 sequences, 77% of which are singletons. Sequenced: lung tumor tissue. These receptor sequences come from a woman aged 45-65 years with non-small cell lung cancer.

Turning to this clonotype: A junction boundary mismatches the germline segment, possibly from a read error. The V and J genes are TRBV4-1 and TRBJ1-5; D not certain. This CDR3 has 17 residues. Germline V CDR1 and CDR2: MGHRA, YSYEKL. The chain's CDR3 is CANSQDNPPRIPQPQHF. CDR3 sequence (DNA): TGCGCCAACAGCCAAGATAATCCCCCCAGGATACCTCAGCCCCAGCATTTT.

About this clonotype: Its ends do not fully match the called genes, so a read error is possible. The CDR3 here is CASCDACGTYNEQFF. Written as DNA, the CDR3 is TGTGCCAGCTGTGACGCTTGCGGTACCTACAATGAGCAGTTCTTC. The V gene is TRBV6-4, the J gene TRBJ2-1, with D hard to call. The CDR3 runs 15 residues. The germline V gene has CDR1 MRHNA and CDR2 SNTAGT.

J is TRBJ2-1 and V is TRBV2; perhaps TRBD1 as D (6 bases). V shed 5 bases and J shed 0 bases, with 14 bases lying between them. The germline CDR1 and CDR2 sequences are SNHLY and FYNNEI. This CDR3 is 16 amino acids long. CDR3 coding DNA: TGTGCCAGCAGTAACCGGGACACCCTCTCCTACAATGAGCAGTTCTTC. This sequence encodes CASSNRDTLSYNEQFF.

For this clonotype: At one end, the junction sequence differs from germline, possibly due to a read error. The chain couples TRBV11-2 to TRBJ2-3, with TRBD1 matching 8 bases. The germline V gene encodes CDR1 SGHAT and CDR2 FQNNGV. CDR3 length: 15 residues. The DNA for the CDR3 is TGTGTCAGCAGCTTAGGACACCCAGGGGGCCATACGCAGTATTTT. Translating gives CVSSLGHPGGHTQYF.

With respect to this clonotype: A much larger clone sits a single nucleotide away, making a read error possible. Likely a read error: the CDR3 ends without its conserved phenylalanine or tryptophan. It is unclear where the CDR3 begins or ends on the DNA, so no DNA is shown, and the CDR3 is as TCRdb lists it. The chain employs TRBV6-1 and TRBJ2-1. From germline, CDR1 is MNHNS and CDR2 SASEGT. The length of the CDR3 is 12 amino acids, counting both ends. The CDR3 here is CASSEVVGEQSL.

As to this clonotype: At one of its ends the junction is not consistent with the germline gene, which may arise from a read error. The chain couples TRBV4-2 to TRBJ2-3; TRBD2 aligns across 9 bases. Germline-derived CDR1 and CDR2 are LGHNA and YNFKEQ. The CDR3 loop spans 15 amino acids. The CDR3 DNA reads TGTGCCAGCAACCAAGAATTCGCGGGAGGGTTTACGCAGTATTTT. Protein sequence: CASNQEFAGGFTQYF.

In this sample, this clonotype turned up many times. The J gene is TRBJ2-7, the V gene TRBV11-2, with D possibly matching TRBD2 (5 bases). Germline loops: CDR1 SGHAT, CDR2 FQNNGV. The germline V and J ends were trimmed by 0 bases and 5 bases, with 8 bases remaining between them. This CDR3 contains 13 residues. The DNA for the CDR3 is TGTGCCAGCAGCTTAGATGCCGGGGACGAGCAGTACTTC. Its translation: CASSLDAGDEQYF.

For this clonotype: A much larger clone differs by one base, so this may be a read error. This chain links TRBV5-1 with TRBJ2-3; 13 bases align to TRBD2. The CDR3 loop spans 18 amino acids. J lost 2 bases, V lost 4 bases, and 10 bases had no gene match. From germline, CDR1 is SGHRS and CDR2 YFSETQ. The CDR3 DNA reads TGCGCCAGCAGCAAGGGACTAGCGGGAACTCGCCCCACAGATACGCAGTATTTT. Amino acid sequence: CASSKGLAGTRPTDTQYF. The variable domain in full, completed from reference TRBV5-1 and TRBJ2-3, reads KAGVTQTPRYLIKTRGQQVTLSCSPISGHRSVSWYQQTPGQGLQFLFEYFSETQRNKGNFPGRFSGRQFSNSRSEMNVSTLELGDSALYLCASSKGLAGTRPTDTQYFGPGTRLTVL.

The chain joins TRBV29-1 to TRBJ2-3; 8 bases match TRBD1. Germline lookup yields CDR1 SQVTM and CDR2 ANQGSEA. V dropped 6 bases and J dropped 1; count of bases not matched to a gene: 18. This CDR3 is built from 18 residues. The CDR3, as DNA: TGCAGCGTCAGGACAGGGTCCAGAACTGGAGCGGGCACAGATACGCAGTATTTT. As protein: CSVRTGSRTGAGTDTQYF.

The V call is TRBV4-1, the J call TRBJ1-5; no definite D call. From germline, CDR1 is MGHRA and CDR2 YSYEKL. Trimming took off 1 base at V and 0 bases at J, with 7 bases between the two ends. The CDR3 is 15 amino acids. CDR3 loop: CASSQVPSSNQPQHF. CDR3 nucleotide sequence: TGCGCCAGCAGCCAAGTACCTAGTAGCAATCAGCCCCAGCATTTT.

This clonotype was seen only a few times. With a much larger clone just one base away, this may be a read error. The chain joins TRBV20-1 to TRBJ1-6; 7 bases agree with TRBD1. This CDR3 has 15 residues. The V gene's germline CDR1 is DFQATT and CDR2 SNEGSKA (reference sequence). V was pared by 8 bases and J by 9 bases, with 16 bases of the junction left unmatched. DNA for the CDR3: TGCAGTACCTCGGGGAACAGGGGTGATAGTTCACCCCTCCACTTT. As protein: CSTSGNRGDSSPLHF.

The V call is TRBV5-1, the J call TRBJ2-1, with a possible D match to TRBD2 (5 bases). V lost 2 bases to trimming and J lost 7 bases, with 16 bases between them. The CDR3 extends over 15 amino acids. Per germline, CDR1 SGHRS and CDR2 YFSETQ. CDR3 residues: CASSFAGGKGNEQFF. The CDR3 DNA reads TGCGCCAGCAGCTTCGCCGGAGGTAAGGGAAATGAGCAGTTCTTC.

This clonotype was seen only once. The chain combines TRBV20-1 with TRBJ2-7; a weak D match, TRBD1 (5 bases). This CDR3 comprises 14 residues. Germline-derived CDR1 and CDR2 are DFQATT and SNEGSKA (reference sequence). Trimming cost V 2 bases and J 13 bases, with 24 bases left between them. As DNA, the CDR3 is TGCAGTGCTAGATCTACCGTGACAGTGAATATTCCCTACTTC. This translates into CSARSTVTVNIPYF.

Regarding this clonotype: At one end the junction does not follow the germline gene, possibly because of a read error. This chain joins TRBV6-5 and TRBJ2-7, with D perhaps TRBD1 or TRBD2 (5 bases each). This CDR3 is 15 amino acids long. Per the germline V gene, CDR1 is MNHEY and CDR2 is SVGAGI. The DNA of the CDR3 is TGTGCCTGCAGCCTGAGGGCAGGGACGGGCTACGAGCAATACTTC. Protein product: CACSLRAGTGYEQYF.

J is TRBJ2-7 and V is TRBV5-5, with a possible D match to TRBD1 (5 bases). The CDR3 runs to 16 residues. Trimming shortened V by 5 bases and J by 2 bases, and 20 bases separated the two germline ends. Germline assignment: CDR1 SGHKS and CDR2 YYEKEE (reference sequence). CDR3 loop: CASSFFIFDRAYEQYF. The CDR3 DNA reads TGTGCCAGCAGTTTCTTCATTTTCGACAGAGCCTACGAGCAGTACTTC.

This chain links TRBV20-1 with TRBJ2-1, with TRBD1 matching over 8 bases. V gave up 2 bases and J gave up 6 bases; unmatched junction bases: 9. This CDR3 has 15 amino acids. Germline V lookup: CDR1 DFQATT, CDR2 SNEGSKA (reference sequence). The CDR3 loop reads CSARNPNRGTNEQFF. Written as DNA, the CDR3 is TGCAGTGCTAGAAATCCGAACAGGGGGACCAATGAGCAGTTCTTC.

This clonotype occurred once. The chain employs TRBV2 and TRBJ2-1; D might be TRBD1 or TRBD2, each matching 5 bases. The V gene's germline CDR1 is SNHLY and CDR2 FYNNEI. V lost 3 bases to trimming and J lost 0 bases, with 15 bases between them. CDR3 size: 17 residues. CDR3 protein: CASSDGTMAISYNEQFF. CDR3 coding DNA: TGTGCCAGCAGTGACGGGACGATGGCAATCTCCTACAATGAGCAGTTCTTC.

About this clonotype: This CDR3 fails to terminate in the conserved phenylalanine or tryptophan, so it likely reflects a read error. The rearrangement links TRBV6-2 or TRBV6-3 to TRBJ2-7, with a weak D call TRBD1 (8 bases). CDR3 length equals 17 residues. Germline V lookup: CDR1 MNHEY, CDR2 SVGEGT. Trimming shortened V by 2 bases and J by 5 bases, and 22 bases separated the two germline ends. This chain's CDR3 is CASSYRDRTSGSHEQYI. The CDR3 nucleotides read TGTGCCAGCAGTTACCGGGACAGGACTAGTGGGAGCCACGAGCAGTACATC.

The chain has TRBV29-1 and TRBJ1-5; D might be TRBD1 (5 bases). Trimming removed 4 bases from V and 10 bases from J, with 11 bases in between. This CDR3 is built from 11 residues. In germline, CDR1 is SQVTM, CDR2 ANQGSEA. The CDR3 here is CSVAWDAPQHF. CDR3 nucleotides: TGCAGCGTTGCCTGGGACGCACCCCAGCATTTT.

Concerning this clonotype: This may come from a read error, since a much larger clone is one base off. The chain uses TRBV28 and TRBJ2-5, with TRBD1 matching 7 bases. Germline V gene data show CDR1 as MDHEN and CDR2 as SYDVKM. The CDR3 loop spans 14 amino acids. The DNA of the CDR3 is TGTGCCATCAGTTTAGTCCAGGGGGAGGAGACCCAGTACTTC. Amino acids: CAISLVQGEETQYF.

This clonotype has more than one count but fewer than ten. At one boundary the junction diverges from the germline segment, which might be a read error. The chain uses TRBV12-3 or TRBV12-4 and TRBJ2-7; 16 positions agree with TRBD2. The length of the CDR3 is 17 residues. CDR3 in amino acids: CASSSQAGLAGGYDQYF. Here the CDR3 DNA reads TGTGCCAGTAGTTCCCAGGCGGGACTAGCGGGAGGGTACGATCAGTACTTC.

Comments on this clonotype: A much more abundant neighbour one base away suggests this may be a read error. This sequence joins TRBV14 and TRBJ2-7; tentative D call: TRBD2 (6 bases). CDR3 length equals 13 residues. The V end lost 2 bases, the J end lost 5 bases, and 10 bases lay between the germline ends. Germline V gene lookup returns CDR1 SGHDN and CDR2 FVKESK. The CDR3 loop is CASSQKGGHEQYF. Written as DNA, the CDR3 is TGTGCCAGCAGCCAAAAGGGAGGACACGAGCAGTACTTC.

The V gene is TRBV28, the J gene TRBJ2-3; D not certain. The CDR3 has 12 amino acids. V lost 8 bases and J lost 6, with 12 bases in between. The germline gives CDR1 MDHEN, CDR2 SYDVKM. The CDR3 spells CASSEAKDTQYF. The CDR3 nucleotides are TGTGCCAGCTCGGAAGCTAAGGATACGCAGTATTTT.

On this clonotype itself: Germline is not matched at one junction end, which may reflect a read error. This chain connects TRBV11-3 to TRBJ2-7, with TRBD2 identical over 9 bases. The germline gives CDR1 SGHNT, CDR2 YENEEA. The CDR3 consists of 16 residues. DNA of the CDR3: TGTGCAAGCAGTTTAGATGTGACTAGCGGACTTTACGAGCAGTACTTC. Amino acids: CASSLDVTSGLYEQYF.

In this sample, this clonotype is medium-sized (0.01 to 0.1%). This chain links TRBV10-3 with TRBJ1-5; possible D gene TRBD1, 6 bases. Germline assignment: CDR1 ENHRY and CDR2 SYGVKD. Trimming cost V 8 bases and J 0 bases, with 8 bases left between them. CDR3 length equals 13 residues. CDR3 sequence (DNA): TGTGCCATCCAGGGGTATAGCAATCAGCCCCAGCATTTT. Translating gives CAIQGYSNQPQHF.

This clonotype appeared once. Relative to the germline gene, one junction end is altered; a read error may explain this. The rearrangement joins TRBV4-2 to TRBJ1-4; 7 nucleotides match TRBD1. The V gene's germline CDR1 is LGHNA and CDR2 YNFKEQ. This CDR3 contains 16 residues. CDR3 loop: CASSQDTGVGGEKLLF. The CDR3 DNA reads TGTGCCAGCAGCCAAGATACCGGGGTAGGGGGCGAAAAACTGCTTTTT.

For this clonotype: The junction shows a germline mismatch at one end, possibly a read error. This chain uses TRBV6-1 with TRBJ2-7; D gene ambiguous. The CDR3 length is 9 residues. The V gene's germline CDR1 is MNHNS and CDR2 SASEGT. The DNA for the CDR3 is TGTGCCAGCAACTGCGAGCAATACTTC. This sequence encodes CASNCEQYF.